The rows below give T cell receptor beta chains drawn from one sample of a study of response to subunit inactivated influenza vaccine. MiXCR was run by TCRdb on the RT-PCR reads, yielding one entry per CDR3 protein. The data hold about 170,000 distinct CDR3 sequences, with about 12% observed a single time. The data were also submitted as part of a second study, on T cells expressing NK-cell markers.

The sequencing here drew on CD8+ T cells sorted from PBMCs, taken roughly 12 days after vaccination. Source of these receptors: a man aged 45-60 years who received an inactivated influenza vaccine. The CDR3 runs from the conserved cysteine through the conserved F or W. D genes are given only for firm matches. Expanded clones are given a class, and other clones once, few, many or no size at all.

J: TRBJ2-1
D: TRBD2
V: TRBV2
size: few
DNA: TGTGCCAGCAGTGATAGCGGGGGGGCCTACAATGAGCAGTTCTTC
CDR3: CASSDSGGAYNEQFF

J: TRBJ2-7
D: .
V: TRBV6-5
size: .
DNA: TGTGCCAGCAGTTACAGGGAGGGGGCCTACTACGAGCAGTACTTC
CDR3: CASSYREGAYYEQYF

J: TRBJ1-4
D: .
V: TRBV15
size: .
DNA: TGTGCCACCAGCCCAAGACCGGCAGCTAATGAAAAACTGTTTTTT
CDR3: CATSPRPAANEKLFF

J: TRBJ2-1
D: TRBD1
V: TRBV2
size: .
DNA: TGTGCCATCAGTTTATACCCCAACACAGGGGGCTCCTACAATGAGCAGTTCTTC
CDR3: CAISLYPNTGGSYNEQFF

J: TRBJ2-2
D: .
V: TRBV7-2
size: few
DNA: TGTGCCAGCAGCGTGTTTGAGGGGGCCGGGGAGCTGTTTTTT
CDR3: CASSVFEGAGELFF

J: TRBJ2-1
D: .
V: TRBV29-1
size: many
DNA: TGCAGCGTTGGTGGTGGGGCCTACAATGAGCAGTTCTTC
CDR3: CSVGGGAYNEQFF

J: TRBJ2-2
D: TRBD2
V: TRBV28
size: .
DNA: TGTGCCAGCAGTTCTATAGCGGGGGGGCTAACCGGGGAGCTGTTTTTT
CDR3: CASSSIAGGLTGELFF

J: TRBJ2-1
D: .
V: TRBV6-5
size: .
DNA: TGTGCCAGCAGTTATAGTAGTTACAACGATGAGCAGTTCTTC
CDR3: CASSYSSYNDEQFF

J: TRBJ2-5
D: TRBD2
V: TRBV28
size: .
DNA: TGTGCCAGCACCCAACTAGCGCGAGGGCCGCAAGAGACCCAGTACTTC
CDR3: CASTQLARGPQETQYF

J: TRBJ2-5
D: .
V: TRBV12-3/TRBV12-4
size: many
DNA: TGTGCCAGCACTTATAGCGGTGCGACCAGAGAGACCCAGTACTTC
CDR3: CASTYSGATRETQYF

J: TRBJ2-2
D: .
V: TRBV3-2
size: many
DNA: TGTGCCAGCAGCCGGGGGGACGAGTCCGGGGAGCTGTTTTTT
CDR3: CASSRGDESGELFF

J: TRBJ1-1
D: TRBD1
V: TRBV7-6
size: few
DNA: TGTGCCAGCAGCTTAGTTTTGGGACAGGGTGGAACTGAAGCTTTCTTT
CDR3: CASSLVLGQGGTEAFF

J: TRBJ1-5
D: .
V: TRBV24-1
size: .
DNA: TGTGCCACCTCATATGGGGGATACAATCAGCCCCAGCATTTT
CDR3: CATSYGGYNQPQHF

J: TRBJ2-1
D: TRBD2
V: TRBV28
size: few
DNA: TGTGCCAGCAGGGGGCTAGCGGGGGCGCTTGCCCATGAGCAGTTCTTC
CDR3: CASRGLAGALAHEQFF

J: TRBJ1-5
D: .
V: TRBV6-2/TRBV6-3
size: .
DNA: TGTGCCAGCAGTTACGAAGGGGACGAGAGCAATCAGCCCCAGCATTTT
CDR3: CASSYEGDESNQPQHF

J: TRBJ1-2
D: TRBD1
V: TRBV6-2/TRBV6-3
size: .
DNA: TGTGCCAGCAGCTACTGGACAGGAGGGGACTATGGCTACACCTTC
CDR3: CASSYWTGGDYGYTF

J: TRBJ2-1
D: TRBD2
V: TRBV12-3/TRBV12-4
size: .
DNA: TGTGCCAGCGCTCCAGGCGGGGGGCCCTACAATGAGCAGTTCTTC
CDR3: CASAPGGGPYNEQFF

J: TRBJ2-1
D: .
V: TRBV28
size: .
DNA: TGTGCCAGCACCTCATCGGCAGGGGCGAATGAGCAGTTCTTC
CDR3: CASTSSAGANEQFF

J: TRBJ2-7
D: .
V: TRBV4-1
size: many
DNA: TGCGCCAGCAGCCGAGTTCTGGGAGCCTACGAGCAGTACTTC
CDR3: CASSRVLGAYEQYF

J: TRBJ1-1
D: .
V: TRBV5-6
size: .
DNA: TGTGCCAGCAGCTTGAGATTTGACGGTGGTGAAGCTTTCTTT
CDR3: CASSLRFDGGEAFF

J: TRBJ2-7
D: TRBD1
V: TRBV29-1
size: .
DNA: TGCAGCGTTGAGTTCGTGGACAGGGATGGCTACGAGCAGTACTTC
CDR3: CSVEFVDRDGYEQYF

J: TRBJ2-2
D: TRBD2
V: TRBV9
size: .
DNA: TGTGCCAGCAGCGTAGTGCGGGGGGGGAACACCGGGGAGCTGTTTTTT
CDR3: CASSVVRGGNTGELFF

J: TRBJ1-3
D: TRBD1
V: TRBV20-1
size: few
DNA: TGCAGTGGCGACAGGGGGTCTGGAAACACCATATATTTT
CDR3: CSGDRGSGNTIYF

J: TRBJ2-1
D: TRBD1
V: TRBV12-3/TRBV12-4
size: few
DNA: TGTGCCAGCAGTCCCCGGGACAGGGTTTACAATGAGCAGTTCTTC
CDR3: CASSPRDRVYNEQFF

J: TRBJ1-4
D: .
V: TRBV12-3/TRBV12-4
size: few
DNA: TGTGCCAGCAGTGGGGTTACTAATGAAAAACTGTTTTTT
CDR3: CASSGVTNEKLFF

J: TRBJ2-5
D: .
V: TRBV27
size: few
DNA: TGTGCCAGCAGACTGGGTTCGGTAACCGGGGCAGAGACCCAGTACTTC
CDR3: CASRLGSVTGAETQYF

J: TRBJ2-1
D: TRBD1
V: TRBV24-1
size: .
DNA: TGTGCCACCAGTGGACAGGGGATAGTCAATGAGCAGTTCTTC
CDR3: CATSGQGIVNEQFF

J: TRBJ2-6
D: TRBD1
V: TRBV18
size: once
DNA: TGTGCCAGCTTACCAACTGCGCGGACAGGGGCTTTCCCTGGGGCCAACGTCCTGACTTTC
CDR3: CASLPTARTGAFPGANVLTF

J: TRBJ1-2
D: .
V: TRBV5-1
size: few
DNA: TGCGCCAGCAGGTTGTCATCAGGGCGGAACTATGGCTACACCTTC
CDR3: CASRLSSGRNYGYTF

J: TRBJ1-1
D: .
V: TRBV20-1
size: .
DNA: TGCAGTGCTCAGGGGTTACTTGACACTGAAGCTTTCTTT
CDR3: CSAQGLLDTEAFF

J: TRBJ2-7
D: .
V: TRBV5-4
size: medium-sized
DNA: TGTGCCAGCAGCCACCTGGCTGACTCCTACGAGCAGTACTTC
CDR3: CASSHLADSYEQYF

J: TRBJ2-5
D: TRBD2
V: TRBV7-9
size: many
DNA: TGTGCCAGCAGCTTATGGGGGACTAGCGGCAACCAAGAGACCCAGTACTTC
CDR3: CASSLWGTSGNQETQYF

J: TRBJ2-7
D: .
V: TRBV4-1
size: many
DNA: TGCGCCAGCAGCCAAGATGGCACAGGGTACTACGAGCAGTACTTC
CDR3: CASSQDGTGYYEQYF

J: TRBJ1-6
D: .
V: TRBV18
size: few
DNA: TGTGCCAGCTCGTCCTCTGCGGGGGAGAATTCACCCCTCCACTTT
CDR3: CASSSSAGENSPLHF

J: TRBJ2-7
D: TRBD2
V: TRBV7-8
size: .
DNA: TGTGCCAGCAGCTCGGGAGGCCTCTACGAGCAGTACTTC
CDR3: CASSSGGLYEQYF

J: TRBJ1-1
D: .
V: TRBV4-3
size: few
DNA: TGCGCCAGCAGCCAAGAAGAACAGGGATACACTGAAGCTTTCTTT
CDR3: CASSQEEQGYTEAFF

J: TRBJ1-6
D: .
V: TRBV15
size: .
DNA: TGTGCCACCAGCAGATATGGCGGGGCGAGCTCCTATAATTCACCCCTCCACTTT
CDR3: CATSRYGGASSYNSPLHF

J: TRBJ2-3
D: TRBD2
V: TRBV14
size: few
DNA: TGTGCCAGCAGCCAACCTGATACTAGCGGGGACTCCCTGTATTTT
CDR3: CASSQPDTSGDSLYF

J: TRBJ1-6
D: .
V: TRBV28
size: .
DNA: TGTGCCAGCAGTTTGATGGGGGGCCTTAGCTCACCCCTCCACTTT
CDR3: CASSLMGGLSSPLHF

J: TRBJ2-3
D: TRBD2
V: TRBV12-5
size: few
DNA: TGTGCTAGTGGTTTGGTCCCGGGACTAGCGAGTTCTACCACAAGTACGCAGTATTTT
CDR3: CASGLVPGLASSTTSTQYF

J: TRBJ2-2
D: .
V: TRBV9
size: few
DNA: TGTGCCAGCAGCGAAGACCCCACCGGGGAGCTGTTTTTT
CDR3: CASSEDPTGELFF

J: TRBJ2-2
D: TRBD1
V: TRBV24-1
size: few
DNA: TGTGCCACCAGTGATACAGCAGGGGGCGTAGGGTCGAACACCGGGGAGCTGTTTTTT
CDR3: CATSDTAGGVGSNTGELFF

J: TRBJ2-2
D: .
V: TRBV7-8
size: many
DNA: TGTGCCAGCAGCTTAGTTCGGCTGGGGGAGCTGTTTTTT
CDR3: CASSLVRLGELFF

J: TRBJ2-2
D: .
V: TRBV6-5
size: .
DNA: TGTGCCAGCAGTTACTACCAGGGGCGGGTCCACACCGGGGAGCTGTTTTTT
CDR3: CASSYYQGRVHTGELFF

J: TRBJ1-1
D: .
V: TRBV29-1
size: .
DNA: TGCAGCGTTGTTGGGGGCGTGGGCACTGAAGCTTTCTTT
CDR3: CSVVGGVGTEAFF

J: TRBJ2-2
D: TRBD2
V: TRBV2
size: .
DNA: TGTGCCAGCAGGGAGACTAGCGGGGGGTCCGGGGAGCTGTTTTTT
CDR3: CASRETSGGSGELFF

J: TRBJ2-3
D: .
V: TRBV4-2
size: many
DNA: TGTGCCAGCAGCCAAGGGCCGGGACAGGTTAGCGGGGTCTACACAGATACGCAGTATTTT
CDR3: CASSQGPGQVSGVYTDTQYF

J: TRBJ2-3
D: .
V: TRBV28
size: many
DNA: TGTGCCAGCAGTTATGGGGGAATGGGCACAGATACGCAGTATTTT
CDR3: CASSYGGMGTDTQYF

J: TRBJ2-7
D: .
V: TRBV7-6
size: few
DNA: TGTGCCAGCAGCCACACCGGCGCATCCTACGAGCAGTACTTC
CDR3: CASSHTGASYEQYF

J: TRBJ2-7
D: .
V: TRBV6-2/TRBV6-3
size: .
DNA: TGTGCCAGCAGTTATCCTCCCTACGAGCAGTACTTC
CDR3: CASSYPPYEQYF